This T cell receptor (beta chain) was captured by sequencing in a study of blood T cell repertoires in COVID-19. Turning to the study itself: Italy, Spain and the United States were the sources of the convalescent and acute COVID-19 samples.

This CDR3 contains 13 residues. The V end was cut by 1 base, the J end by 4 bases, with 5 bases between. From germline, CDR1 is SGHTA and CDR2 FQGNSA. Sequencing used immunoSEQ multiplex PCR; TCRdb keeps in-frame clones, though not all of them. This repertoire shows 100,000 to 150,000 clones, roughly 80% found once; its top ten account for about 17%. Sequencing used peripheral blood. The sequence derives from a woman between 50 and 59 years old with acute or convalescent COVID-19. The gene calls are TRBV7-2 and TRBJ1-3; D call uncertain. CDR3 in amino acids: CASSLGTGNTIYF. CDR3 DNA: TGTGCCAGCAGCTTAGGTACAGGAAACACCATATATTTT.